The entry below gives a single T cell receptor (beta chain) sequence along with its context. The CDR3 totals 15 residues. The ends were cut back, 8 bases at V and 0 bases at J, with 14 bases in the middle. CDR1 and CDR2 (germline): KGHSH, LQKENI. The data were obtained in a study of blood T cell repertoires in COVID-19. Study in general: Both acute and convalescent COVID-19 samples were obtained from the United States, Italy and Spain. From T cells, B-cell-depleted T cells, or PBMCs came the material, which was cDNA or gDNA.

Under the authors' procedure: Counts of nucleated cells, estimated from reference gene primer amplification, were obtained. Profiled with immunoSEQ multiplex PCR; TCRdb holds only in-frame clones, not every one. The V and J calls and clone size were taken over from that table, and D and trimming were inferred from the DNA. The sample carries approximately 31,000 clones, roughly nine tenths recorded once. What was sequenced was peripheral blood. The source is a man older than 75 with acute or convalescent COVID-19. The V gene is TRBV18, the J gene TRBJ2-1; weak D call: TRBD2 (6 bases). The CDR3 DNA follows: TGTGCCAGCGCTCCTGGGGGGAGCTCCTACAATGAGCAGTTCTTC. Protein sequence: CASAPGGSSYNEQFF.